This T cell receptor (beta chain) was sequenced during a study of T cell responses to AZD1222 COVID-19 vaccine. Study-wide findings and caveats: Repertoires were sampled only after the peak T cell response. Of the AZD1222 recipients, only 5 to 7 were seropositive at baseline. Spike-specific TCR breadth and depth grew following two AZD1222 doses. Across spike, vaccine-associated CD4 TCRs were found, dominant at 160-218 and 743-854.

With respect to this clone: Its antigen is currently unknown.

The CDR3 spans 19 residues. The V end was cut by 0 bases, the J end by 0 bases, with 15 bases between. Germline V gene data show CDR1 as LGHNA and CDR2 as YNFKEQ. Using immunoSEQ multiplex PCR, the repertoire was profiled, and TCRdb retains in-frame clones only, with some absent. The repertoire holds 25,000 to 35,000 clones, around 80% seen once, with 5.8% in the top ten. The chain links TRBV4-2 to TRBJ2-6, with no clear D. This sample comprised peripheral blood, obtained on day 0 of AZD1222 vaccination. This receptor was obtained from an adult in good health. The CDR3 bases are TGTGCCAGCAGCCAAGAAACGGTAACCCGCGGCTCTGGGGCCAACGTCCTGACTTTC. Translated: CASSQETVTRGSGANVLTF.